Listed here are 25 T cell receptor beta chains from one sample, sequenced in a study of shared clonotypes between healthy human individuals. The assay was immunoSEQ multiplex PCR, and TCRdb's table has in-frame clones only and misses some. The sample lists roughly 480,000 clones, 70% to 85% seen once, with more than 10% in the top ten. The sequencing sample was made of PBMCs. The source is a woman between 40 and 50 years old in good health. Some clones in this sample may be carry-over from other donors' samples.

Many counts were recorded for this clone. The chain is built from TRBV6-4 and TRBJ2-2; 7 bases map to TRBD2. V trimming: 4 bases; J trimming: 3 bases; junction bases outside the gene matches: 5. Looked up from germline, CDR1 is MRHNA and CDR2 is SNTAGT. The CDR3 consists of 15 residues. CDR3 region: CASSVEAGDTGELFF. As DNA, the CDR3 is TGTGCCAGCAGTGTGGAGGCGGGAGACACCGGGGAGCTGTTTTTT.

The chain recombines TRBV5-1 with TRBJ2-7, with D unclear. V lost 0 bases to trimming and J lost 3 bases, with 13 bases between them. CDR1 SGHRS and CDR2 YFSETQ come from the germline V gene. The CDR3 runs to 15 residues. CDR3 loop: CASSLEGGTVYEQYF. The CDR3 DNA is TGCGCCAGCAGCTTGGAGGGCGGAACAGTCTACGAGCAGTACTTC.

The chain couples TRBV6-1 to TRBJ2-2, with a tentative D call TRBD2 (6 bases). The germline V and J ends were trimmed by 1 base and 7 bases, with 10 bases remaining between them. The CDR3 sequence is 14 residues long. CDR1 MNHNS and CDR2 SASEGT come from the germline V gene. CDR3 sequence (DNA): TGTGCCAGCAGTGAAGGGCTAGCGAGCGGGGAGCTGTTTTTT. This sequence encodes CASSEGLASGELFF.

The chain is built from TRBV7-9 and TRBJ2-4; the match to TRBD2 covers 13 bases. The V gene's germline CDR1 is SEHNR and CDR2 FQNEAQ (reference sequence). V shed 3 bases, J shed 7 bases, and the junction held 6 bases outside the gene matches. CDR3 length equals 16 residues. The CDR3 reads CASSFGLAGEGNIQYF. DNA for the CDR3: TGTGCCAGCAGCTTCGGACTAGCGGGAGAGGGGAACATTCAGTACTTC.

The V and J genes are TRBV7-8 and TRBJ2-2; 10 nucleotides agree with TRBD2. V dropped 0 bases and J dropped 5; count of bases not matched to a gene: 6. The CDR3 loop spans 17 amino acids. Germline V CDR1 and CDR2: SGHVS, FQNEAQ. In DNA, the CDR3 is TGTGCCAGCAGCTTAGCCACTAGCGGGGCCTTGACCGGGGAGCTGTTTTTT. It yields the protein CASSLATSGALTGELFF.

V is TRBV7-2 and J is TRBJ1-2, with 12 nucleotides matching TRBD1. The CDR3 extends over 15 amino acids. Germline V CDR1 and CDR2: SGHTA, FQGNSA. The junction had 1 base not matched to a gene; V was cut back by 3 bases and J by 2 bases. Written as DNA, the CDR3 is TGTGCCAGCAGCTTGGGACAGGGGGCGAACTATGGCTACACCTTC. This codes for CASSLGQGANYGYTF.

The CDR3 sequence: CASLRDNYGYTF. CDR3 nucleotide sequence: TGTGCCAGCCTCAGGGATAACTATGGCTACACCTTC. The chain has TRBV28 and TRBJ1-2; D may be TRBD1 (5 bases). Trimming pared 8 bases from V and 1 base from J, leaving 8 bases between. The CDR3 has 12 residues. Germline V gene lookup returns CDR1 MDHEN and CDR2 SYDVKM.

The V gene is TRBV18, the J gene TRBJ1-1; maybe TRBD1 (5 bases). The CDR3 has 18 residues. V was cut by 1 base and J by 7 bases, with 25 bases left in between. Germline values: CDR1 KGHSH, CDR2 LQKENI. DNA of the CDR3: TGTGCCAGCTCACCACGCGGGACTATTGGGTATTGGGCTTGTGAAGCTTTCTTT. Protein sequence: CASSPRGTIGYWACEAFF.

Points on this clone: Other DNA sequences within the sample encode an identical CDR3. The V call is TRBV9, the J call TRBJ1-2; D gene uncertain. Trimming took off 0 bases at V and 0 bases at J, with 6 bases between the two ends. This CDR3 spans 14 amino acids. Per germline, CDR1 SGDLS and CDR2 YYNGEE. The CDR3 loop reads CASSVGRANYGYTF. CDR3 bases: TGTGCCAGCAGCGTAGGCCGAGCTAACTATGGCTACACCTTC. Complete variable domain (other parts from reference TRBV9 and TRBJ1-2): DSGVTQTPKHLITATGQRVTLRCSPRSGDLSVYWYQQSLDQGLQFLIQYYNGEERAKGNILERFSAQQFPDLHSELNLSSLELGDSALYFCASSVGRANYGYTFGSGTRLTVV.

This clone was counted many times. The V call is TRBV28, the J call TRBJ2-1, with TRBD1 matching 7 bases. The CDR3 length is 14 residues. Germline V gene sequence: CDR1 MDHEN, CDR2 SYDVKM. J was trimmed by 7 bases and V by 4 bases; bases with no gene match: 7. The CDR3 region is CASSSYRGRNEQFF. As DNA, the CDR3 is TGTGCCAGCAGTTCCTACAGGGGCAGGAATGAGCAGTTCTTC.

This clone was found once. The chain combines TRBV6-5 with TRBJ2-5; D may be TRBD1 (5 bases). This CDR3 has 16 residues. Per the germline V gene, CDR1 is MNHEY and CDR2 is SVGAGI. Trimming cost V 0 bases and J 1 base, with 12 bases left between them. Here the CDR3 DNA reads TGTGCCAGCAGTTACTCCGCAGGGTTTTTCCAAGAGACCCAGTACTTC. It encodes CASSYSAGFFQETQYF.

The genes are TRBV7-2 and TRBJ1-2; D possibly corresponds to TRBD1 (5 bases). Germline loops: CDR1 SGHTA, CDR2 FQGNSA. The CDR3 has 15 amino acids. Trimming shortened V by 2 bases and J by 8 bases, and 18 bases separated the two germline ends. In nucleotides, the CDR3 is TGTGCCAGCAGCTTATCCACACGGGGGGTTGAGGGCTACACCTTC. It translates to CASSLSTRGVEGYTF.

This clone was detected once. The chain is built from TRBV29-1 and TRBJ2-1; 8 nucleotides match TRBD2. Trimming took 7 bases from V and 12 from J; bases not matched to a gene: 14. From germline, CDR1 is SQVTM and CDR2 ANQGSEA. The CDR3 runs to 13 residues. CDR3 nucleotide sequence: TGCAGCGCCCCTCAGCGGGGGACGGGTTTGCAGTTCTTC. This gives the protein CSAPQRGTGLQFF.

To note about this clone: The same CDR3 can be traced to other DNA sequences in this sample. The rearrangement links TRBV5-1 to TRBJ2-1; weak D call: TRBD1 (5 bases). The V end was cut by 0 bases, the J end by 4 bases, with 11 bases between. The CDR3 is made up of 15 amino acids. CDR1 is SGHRS, CDR2 YFSETQ, per germline. CDR3 sequence (DNA): TGCGCCAGCAGCTTGGAAGGGGATCTATACAATGAGCAGTTCTTC. Translated, it gives CASSLEGDLYNEQFF.

This rearrangement joins TRBV10-2 to TRBJ1-4; D ambiguous. The ends were cut back, 10 bases at V and 5 bases at J, with 14 bases in the middle. CDR3 length: 13 residues. The germline V gene encodes CDR1 WSHSY and CDR2 SAAADI. CDR3 DNA sequence: TGCGCCACCCGGCAAGCATACAATGAAAAACTGTTTTTT. It specifies CATRQAYNEKLFF.

The table lists this clone with a count of one. The chain employs TRBV28 and TRBJ1-1; maybe TRBD1 (6 bases). Germline V gene lookup returns CDR1 MDHEN and CDR2 SYDVKM. The CDR3 runs 14 residues. Trimming removed 5 bases at V and 1 base at J, with 11 bases between. CDR3 sequence (DNA): TGTGCCAGCAGTCCCCAGACAGGGAACACTGAAGCTTTCTTT. Amino acid sequence: CASSPQTGNTEAFF. Based on the CDR3 plus reference TRBV28 and TRBJ1-1, the full variable domain is DVKVTQSSRYLVKRTGEKVFLECVQDMDHENMFWYRQDPGLGLRLIYFSYDVKMKEKGDIPEGYSVSREKKERFSLILESASTNQTSMYLCASSPQTGNTEAFFGQGTRLTVV.

The rearrangement links TRBV15 to TRBJ1-3; tentative D call: TRBD1 (5 bases). CDR1 is LNHNV and CDR2 is YYDKDF in the germline V gene (reference sequence). V lost 0 bases to trimming and J lost 0 bases, with 9 bases between them. The CDR3 extends over 16 amino acids. DNA for the CDR3: TGTGCCACCAGCAGAGATGGGACGGACTCTGGAAACACCATATATTTT. It encodes CATSRDGTDSGNTIYF.

The V and J genes are TRBV27 and TRBJ2-1; TRBD1 matches at 8 bases. Trimming took 4 bases from V and 7 from J; bases not matched to a gene: 3. This CDR3 spans 13 amino acids. The germline V gene has CDR1 MNHEY and CDR2 SMNVEV (reference sequence). DNA of the CDR3: TGTGCCAGCAGTTGGACAGGGTCAAATGAGCAGTTCTTC. Protein sequence: CASSWTGSNEQFF.

In its sample, this clone was seen once. This CDR3 reads CATSRGAGGGQPQHF. CDR3 DNA sequence: TGTGCCACCAGCAGAGGGGCAGGGGGCGGTCAGCCCCAGCATTTT. The V gene is TRBV15, the J gene TRBJ1-5; 8 positions match TRBD1. Germline-derived CDR1 and CDR2 are LNHNV and YYDKDF (reference sequence). The CDR3 extends over 15 amino acids. V shed 1 base, J shed 6 bases, and the junction held 5 bases outside the gene matches.

The chain employs TRBV4-3 and TRBJ2-5; tentatively, D is TRBD1 or TRBD2 (5 bases each). The germline V and J ends were trimmed by 0 bases and 5 bases, with 16 bases remaining between them. Germline V gene data show CDR1 as LGHNA and CDR2 as YSLEER. The CDR3 totals 16 residues. The CDR3 sequence is CASSQDPWGPKETQYF. DNA of the CDR3: TGCGCCAGCAGCCAAGACCCTTGGGGACCTAAGGAGACCCAGTACTTC.

V and J are TRBV25-1 and TRBJ2-5, with D maybe TRBD1 (5 bases). Germline V gives CDR1 MGHDK, CDR2 SYGVNS. V gave up 5 bases and J gave up 4 bases, with 14 bases separating them. This CDR3 is 14 amino acids long. The CDR3 loop reads CASSIGQGLETQYF. CDR3 DNA sequence: TGTGCCAGCAGTATTGGGCAGGGTCTAGAGACCCAGTACTTC.

This clone was recorded once. This rearrangement joins TRBV4-1 to TRBJ2-7; D is uncertain. The CDR3 length is 13 residues. With 2 bases removed from V and 5 bases from J, the gap between germline ends came to 10 bases. Germline V gene lookup returns CDR1 MGHRA and CDR2 YSYEKL. The CDR3 region has the DNA TGCGCCAGCAGCCAACCTGGACGGGACGAGCAGTACTTC. This sequence encodes CASSQPGRDEQYF.

The rearrangement joins TRBV28 to TRBJ2-3; 7 nucleotides match TRBD2. CDR3 length: 16 residues. The ends lost 8 bases at V and 0 bases at J; junction bases unmatched: 11. Germline CDR1 MDHEN, CDR2 SYDVKM. CDR3 residues: CASADAGATSTDTQYF. The CDR3 DNA reads TGTGCCAGCGCAGACGCGGGAGCCACAAGCACAGATACGCAGTATTTT.

The chain combines TRBV27 with TRBJ2-6; D remains unclear. Trimming stripped 0 bases from V and 0 bases from J, with 3 bases between. The length of the CDR3 is 15 residues. Germline V lookup: CDR1 MNHEY, CDR2 SMNVEV (reference sequence). DNA for the CDR3: TGTGCCAGCAGTTTATCGACCTCTGGGGCCAACGTCCTGACTTTC. Its protein is CASSLSTSGANVLTF.

The chain has TRBV6-5 and TRBJ1-2; 7 positions match TRBD1. The CDR3 is 14 residues long. The junction had 11 bases not matched to a gene; V was cut back by 5 bases and J by 8 bases. The germline V gene has CDR1 MNHEY and CDR2 SVGAGI. The CDR3 bases are TGTGCCAGCAGTATGGGACAGCCGTCGGGCGGCTACACCTTC. Its translation: CASSMGQPSGGYTF.